The clone carrying this T cell receptor (beta chain) showed up just once. Authors' data handling: Filtering was not the same, since immunoSEQ gave junction-only sequences without quality scores. TCRdb's table, derived via immunoSEQ multiplex PCR, lists solely in-frame clones and lacks some. Clonal size and the V and J genes are those of that table, whereas D and trimming came from the DNA. The table includes around 510,000 clones, roughly 95% detected once. These data originate in a study of shared clonotypes between healthy human individuals. The CDR3 is made up of 14 amino acids. Germline V gene lookup returns CDR1 GTSNPN and CDR2 SVGIG (reference sequence). Trimming stripped 5 bases from V and 6 bases from J, with 17 bases between.

This chain uses TRBV30 with TRBJ2-1, with D perhaps TRBD2 (5 bases). The sequencing sample was made of naive CD4+ T cells sorted from blood. Subset here: CD45RA+ positively selected. The clonotype comes from a woman aged 30 to 39 in good health. CDR3 region: CAWGTELVFNEQFF. CDR3 coding DNA: TGTGCCTGGGGAACCGAACTAGTTTTCAATGAGCAGTTCTTC.